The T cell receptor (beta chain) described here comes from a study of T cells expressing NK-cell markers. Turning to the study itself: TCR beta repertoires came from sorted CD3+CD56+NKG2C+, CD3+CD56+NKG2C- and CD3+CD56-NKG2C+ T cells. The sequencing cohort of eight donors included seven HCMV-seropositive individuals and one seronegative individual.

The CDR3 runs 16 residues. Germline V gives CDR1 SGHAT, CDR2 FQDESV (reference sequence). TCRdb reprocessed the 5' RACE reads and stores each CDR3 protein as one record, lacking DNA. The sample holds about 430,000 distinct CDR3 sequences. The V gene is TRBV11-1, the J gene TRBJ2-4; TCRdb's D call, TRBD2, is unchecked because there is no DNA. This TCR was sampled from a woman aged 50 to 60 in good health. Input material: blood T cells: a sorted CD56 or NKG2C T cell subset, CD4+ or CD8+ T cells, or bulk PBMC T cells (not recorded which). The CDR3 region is CASSLTSGIAKNIQYF. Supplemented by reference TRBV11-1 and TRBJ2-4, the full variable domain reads EAEVAQSPRYKITEKSQAVAFWCDPISGHATLYWYRQILGQGPELLVQFQDESVVDDSQLPKDRFSAERLKGVDSTLKIQPAELGDSAMYLCASSLTSGIAKNIQYFGAGTRLSVL.